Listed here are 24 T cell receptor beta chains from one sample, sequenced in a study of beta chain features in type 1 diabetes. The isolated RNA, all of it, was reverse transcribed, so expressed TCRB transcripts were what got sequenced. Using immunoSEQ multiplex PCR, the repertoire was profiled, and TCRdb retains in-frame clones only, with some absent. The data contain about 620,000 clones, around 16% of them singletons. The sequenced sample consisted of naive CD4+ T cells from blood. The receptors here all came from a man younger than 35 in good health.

DNA of the CDR3: TGTGCCAGCGGAAAATTCGGGACAGCGCGTCCCTACGAGCAGTACTTC. Translated: CASGKFGTARPYEQYF. The rearrangement uses TRBV25-1 and TRBJ2-7; 7 bases line up with TRBD1. The CDR3 runs to 16 residues. Germline trimming cut 8 bases from V and 2 bases from J; bases unmatched to any gene: 15. Germline V gene data show CDR1 as MGHDK and CDR2 as SYGVNS.

DNA for the CDR3: TGTGCCAGCAGCTCGACCGGGACATCCAATGAAAAACTGTTTTTT. It encodes CASSSTGTSNEKLFF. The rearrangement uses TRBV7-3 and TRBJ1-4, with a weak D call TRBD1 (6 bases). Trimming removed 4 bases from V and 5 bases from J, with 14 bases in between. The CDR3 is 15 amino acids. In germline, CDR1 is SGHTA, CDR2 FQGTGA.

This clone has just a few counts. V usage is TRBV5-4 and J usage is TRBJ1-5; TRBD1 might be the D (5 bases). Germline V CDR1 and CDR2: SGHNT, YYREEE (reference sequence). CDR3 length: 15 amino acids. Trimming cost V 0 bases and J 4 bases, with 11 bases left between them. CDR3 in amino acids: CASSLGGGFNQPQHF. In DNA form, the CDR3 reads TGTGCCAGCAGCTTGGGTGGGGGGTTTAATCAGCCCCAGCATTTT.

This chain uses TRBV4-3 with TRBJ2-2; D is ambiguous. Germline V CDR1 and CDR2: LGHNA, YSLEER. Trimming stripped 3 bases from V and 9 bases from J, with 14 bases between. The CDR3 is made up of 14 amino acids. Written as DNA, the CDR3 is TGCGCCAGCAGCCAGGAGCCAGGTGTGAGGGAGCTGTTTTTT. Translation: CASSQEPGVRELFF.

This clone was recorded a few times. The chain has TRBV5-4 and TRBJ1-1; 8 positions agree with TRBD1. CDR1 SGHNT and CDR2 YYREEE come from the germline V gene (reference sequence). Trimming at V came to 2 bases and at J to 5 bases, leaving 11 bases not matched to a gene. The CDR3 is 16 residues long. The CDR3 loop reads CASSFAVRGQRTEAFF. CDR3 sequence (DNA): TGTGCCAGCAGCTTTGCGGTCAGGGGGCAGCGGACTGAAGCTTTCTTT. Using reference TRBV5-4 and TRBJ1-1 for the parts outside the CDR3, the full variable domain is ETGVTQSPTHLIKTRGQQVTLRCSSQSGHNTVSWYQQALGQGPQFIFQYYREEENGRGNFPPRFSGLQFPNYSSELNVNALELDDSALYLCASSFAVRGQRTEAFFGQGTRLTVV.

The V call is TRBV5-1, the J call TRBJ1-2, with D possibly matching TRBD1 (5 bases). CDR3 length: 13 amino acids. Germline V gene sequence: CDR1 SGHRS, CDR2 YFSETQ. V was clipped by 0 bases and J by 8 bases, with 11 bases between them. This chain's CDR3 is CASSLGGAGGYTF. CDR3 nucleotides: TGCGCCAGCAGCTTGGGAGGGGCCGGCGGCTACACCTTC.

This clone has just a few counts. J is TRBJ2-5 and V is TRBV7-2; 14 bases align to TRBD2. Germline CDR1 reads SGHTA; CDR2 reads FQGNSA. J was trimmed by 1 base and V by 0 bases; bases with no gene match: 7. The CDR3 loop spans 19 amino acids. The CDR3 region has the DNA TGTGCCAGCAGCTTAGCGCTCAGACTAGCGGGAGGGGGCCAAGAGACCCAGTACTTC. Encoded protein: CASSLALRLAGGGQETQYF.

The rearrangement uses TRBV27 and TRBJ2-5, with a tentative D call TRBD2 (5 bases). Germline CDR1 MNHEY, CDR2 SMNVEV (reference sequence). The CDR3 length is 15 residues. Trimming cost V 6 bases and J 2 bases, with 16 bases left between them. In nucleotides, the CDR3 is TGTGCCAGCAGGCCGACGGGATCTCCACAAGAGACCCAGTACTTC. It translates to CASRPTGSPQETQYF.

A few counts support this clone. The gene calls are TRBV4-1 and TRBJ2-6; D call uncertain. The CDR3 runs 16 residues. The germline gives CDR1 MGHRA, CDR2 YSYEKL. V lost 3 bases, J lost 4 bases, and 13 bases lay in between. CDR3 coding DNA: TGCGCCAGCAGCCAGTACGCTAACAAGGGGGCCAACGTCCTGACTTTC. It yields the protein CASSQYANKGANVLTF.

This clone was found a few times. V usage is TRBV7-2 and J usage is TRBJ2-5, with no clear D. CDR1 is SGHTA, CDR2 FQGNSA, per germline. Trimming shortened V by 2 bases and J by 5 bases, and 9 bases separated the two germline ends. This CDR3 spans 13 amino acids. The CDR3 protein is CASSLTQVETQYF. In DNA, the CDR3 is TGTGCCAGCAGCTTAACTCAAGTGGAGACCCAGTACTTC. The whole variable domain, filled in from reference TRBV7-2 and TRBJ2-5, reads GAGVSQSPSNKVTEKGKDVELRCDPISGHTALYWYRQSLGQGLEFLIYFQGNSAPDKSGLPSDRFSAERTGGSVSTLTIQRTQQEDSAVYLCASSLTQVETQYFGPGTRLLVL.

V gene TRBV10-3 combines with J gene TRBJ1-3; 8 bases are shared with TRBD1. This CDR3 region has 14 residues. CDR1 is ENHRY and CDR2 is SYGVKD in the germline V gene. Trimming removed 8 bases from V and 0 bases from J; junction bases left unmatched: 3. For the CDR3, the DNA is TGTGCCATCGCTGACAGGGGCTCTGGAAACACCATATATTTT. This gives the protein CAIADRGSGNTIYF.

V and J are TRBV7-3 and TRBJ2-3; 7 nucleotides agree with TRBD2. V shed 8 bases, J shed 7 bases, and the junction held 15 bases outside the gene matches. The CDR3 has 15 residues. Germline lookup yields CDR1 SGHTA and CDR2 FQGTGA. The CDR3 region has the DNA TGTGCCAGCGCTACCCAAGGTAGCGGGCTCAATACGCAGTATTTT. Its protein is CASATQGSGLNTQYF.

CDR3 sequence (DNA): TGCGCCAGCAGCTCCCAGAACACCGGGGAGCTGTTTTTT. Translation gives CASSSQNTGELFF. The chain carries TRBV5-1 and TRBJ2-2; D remains unclear. CDR1 is SGHRS and CDR2 is YFSETQ in the germline V gene. The CDR3 covers 13 residues. The V and J ends lost 3 bases and 1 base respectively, with 4 bases between them.

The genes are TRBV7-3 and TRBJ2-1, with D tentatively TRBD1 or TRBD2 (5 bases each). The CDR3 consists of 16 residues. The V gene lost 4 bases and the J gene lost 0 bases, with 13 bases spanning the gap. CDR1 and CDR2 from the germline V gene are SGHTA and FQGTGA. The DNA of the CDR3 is TGTGCCAGCAGCTCAGGACTGAGGGGCTCCTACAATGAGCAGTTCTTC. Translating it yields CASSSGLRGSYNEQFF.

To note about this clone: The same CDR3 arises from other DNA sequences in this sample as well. Here the CDR3 reads CASSPGQGNQPQHF. The DNA for the CDR3 is TGTGCCAGCAGCCCGGGACAGGGTAATCAGCCCCAGCATTTT. This chain joins TRBV7-2 and TRBJ1-5; 9 bases agree with TRBD1. This CDR3 comprises 14 residues. CDR1 is SGHTA and CDR2 is FQGNSA in the germline V gene. After removal of 5 bases from V and 4 bases from J, the junction contained 3 bases not matched to a gene.

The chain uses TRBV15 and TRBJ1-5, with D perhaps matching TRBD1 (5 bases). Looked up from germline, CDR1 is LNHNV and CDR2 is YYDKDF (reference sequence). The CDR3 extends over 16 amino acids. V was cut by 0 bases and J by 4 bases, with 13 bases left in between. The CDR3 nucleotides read TGTGCCACCAGCAGAGAGGTTAGGGGTTCGAATCAGCCCCAGCATTTT. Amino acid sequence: CATSREVRGSNQPQHF.

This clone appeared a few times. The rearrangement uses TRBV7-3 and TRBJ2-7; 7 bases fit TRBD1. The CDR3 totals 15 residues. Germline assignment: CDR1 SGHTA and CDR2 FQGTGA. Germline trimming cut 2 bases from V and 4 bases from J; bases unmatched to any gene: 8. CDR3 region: CASSLETGRAYEQYF. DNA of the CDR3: TGTGCCAGCAGCTTAGAGACAGGGCGAGCTTACGAGCAGTACTTC.

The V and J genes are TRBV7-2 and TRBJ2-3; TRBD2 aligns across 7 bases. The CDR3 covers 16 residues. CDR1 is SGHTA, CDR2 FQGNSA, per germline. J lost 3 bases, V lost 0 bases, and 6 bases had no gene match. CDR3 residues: CASSLAWGGGTDTQYF. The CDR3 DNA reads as TGTGCCAGCAGCTTAGCGTGGGGCGGGGGTACAGATACGCAGTATTTT.

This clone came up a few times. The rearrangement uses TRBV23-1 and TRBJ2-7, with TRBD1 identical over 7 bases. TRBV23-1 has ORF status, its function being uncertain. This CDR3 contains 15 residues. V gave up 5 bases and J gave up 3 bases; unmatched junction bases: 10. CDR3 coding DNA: TGCGCCAGCAGTAAGGTAGGGCAGGGGGTCTACGAGCAGTACTTC. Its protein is CASSKVGQGVYEQYF.

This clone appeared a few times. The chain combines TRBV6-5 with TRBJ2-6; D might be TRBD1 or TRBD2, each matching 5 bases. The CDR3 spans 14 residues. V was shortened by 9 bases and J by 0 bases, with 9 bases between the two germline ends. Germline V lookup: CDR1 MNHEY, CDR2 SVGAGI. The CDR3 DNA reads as TGTGCCAGTGGGGGAGACTCTGGGGCCAACGTCCTGACTTTC. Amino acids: CASGGDSGANVLTF.

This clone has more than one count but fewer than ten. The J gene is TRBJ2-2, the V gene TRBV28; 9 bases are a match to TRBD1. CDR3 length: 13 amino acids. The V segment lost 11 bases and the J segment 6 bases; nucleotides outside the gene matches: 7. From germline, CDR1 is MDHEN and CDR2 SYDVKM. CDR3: CASGTGQAGELFF. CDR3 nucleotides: TGTGCCTCGGGGACAGGGCAAGCCGGGGAGCTGTTTTTT.

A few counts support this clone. The CDR3 DNA sequence: TGTGCCAGTAGTATGCGGACGGCGCAAGGAATACAGTACTTC. Encoded protein: CASSMRTAQGIQYF. This chain connects TRBV19 to TRBJ2-4; D is uncertain. Looked up from germline, CDR1 is LNHDA and CDR2 is SQIVND (reference sequence). The V gene lost 3 bases and the J gene lost 13 bases, with 19 bases spanning the gap. This CDR3 spans 14 amino acids.

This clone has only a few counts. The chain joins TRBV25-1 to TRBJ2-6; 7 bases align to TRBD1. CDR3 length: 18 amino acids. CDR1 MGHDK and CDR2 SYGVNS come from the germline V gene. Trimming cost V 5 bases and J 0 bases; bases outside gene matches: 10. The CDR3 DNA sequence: TGTGCCAGCAGTCCCCGGGACAGCCTTCTCTCTGGGGCCAACGTCCTGACTTTC. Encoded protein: CASSPRDSLLSGANVLTF.

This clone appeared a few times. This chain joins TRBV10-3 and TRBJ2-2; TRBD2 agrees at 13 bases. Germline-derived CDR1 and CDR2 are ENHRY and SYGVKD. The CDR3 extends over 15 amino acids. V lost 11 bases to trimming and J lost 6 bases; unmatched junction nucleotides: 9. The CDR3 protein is CAASRTSGSPGELFF. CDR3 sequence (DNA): TGTGCCGCCAGTAGGACTAGCGGGAGTCCCGGGGAGCTGTTTTTT.